Below are 23 T cell receptor beta chains sequenced from a single sample in a study of shared clonotypes between healthy human individuals. TCRdb's copy holds only in-frame clones and misses some; the assay was immunoSEQ multiplex PCR. The data hold more than 2 million clones, with more than 90% observed a single time. Sequenced: naive CD4+ T cells sorted from blood. The subset is: CD45RA+ positively selected. The receptor source for this set is a man aged 18 to 30 in good health.

This clone turned up a few times. V usage is TRBV28 and J usage is TRBJ1-5, with a weak D call TRBD1 (5 bases). The CDR3 spans 14 residues. V lost 2 bases and J lost 5, with 10 bases in between. From germline, CDR1 is MDHEN and CDR2 SYDVKM. The CDR3 reads CASSLRGDDQPQHF. The CDR3 coding sequence is TGTGCCAGCAGTTTAAGGGGCGACGATCAGCCCCAGCATTTT.

On this clone itself: The sample carries other DNA sequences with the same CDR3. The chain recombines TRBV28 with TRBJ2-2, with no clear D. Between the trimmed V and J ends, which lost 7 bases and 0 bases, there was a span of 6 bases. The V gene's germline CDR1 is MDHEN and CDR2 SYDVKM. This CDR3 has 13 residues. The CDR3 sequence: CASKPPNTGELFF. CDR3 in DNA: TGTGCCAGCAAGCCCCCGAACACCGGGGAGCTGTTTTTT. Full variable domain (missing parts from reference TRBV28 and TRBJ2-2): DVKVTQSSRYLVKRTGEKVFLECVQDMDHENMFWYRQDPGLGLRLIYFSYDVKMKEKGDIPEGYSVSREKKERFSLILESASTNQTSMYLCASKPPNTGELFFGEGSRLTVL.

Written as DNA, the CDR3 is TGTGCCAGCACGGGCGGGAGGGCCGTCAATGAGCAGTTCTTC. Amino acids: CASTGGRAVNEQFF. The chain carries TRBV2 and TRBJ2-1; 9 bases line up with TRBD2. CDR1 is SNHLY and CDR2 is FYNNEI in the germline V gene. Trimming removed 7 bases from V and 6 bases from J; junction bases left unmatched: 7. The CDR3 has 14 residues.

This chain links TRBV19 with TRBJ2-7; 9 nucleotides match TRBD1. This CDR3 spans 12 amino acids. With V trimmed by 11 bases and J by 4 bases, 6 bases remained unmatched. Germline CDR1 LNHDA, CDR2 SQIVND (reference sequence). Here the CDR3 reads CASTDRGYEQYF. The CDR3 DNA reads TGTGCCTCTACGGACAGGGGATACGAGCAGTACTTC.

In the case of this clone: The sample carries other DNA sequences with the same CDR3. V usage is TRBV28 and J usage is TRBJ2-3; no reliable D call. The CDR3 sequence is 13 residues long. V gave up 2 bases and J gave up 1 base, with 4 bases separating them. CDR1 MDHEN and CDR2 SYDVKM come from the germline V gene. CDR3 residues: CASSLAGTDTQYF. The DNA of the CDR3 is TGTGCCAGCAGTTTAGCGGGCACAGATACGCAGTATTTT.

In the case of this clone: Other nucleotide sequences in the sample specify the same CDR3. The chain carries TRBV2 and TRBJ2-2; TRBD2 matches 9 bases. Germline assignment: CDR1 SNHLY and CDR2 FYNNEI. The CDR3 consists of 14 residues. Germline trimming cut 7 bases from V and 1 base from J; bases unmatched to any gene: 1. The CDR3 DNA sequence: TGTGCCAGCAAGACTAGCGGGAACACCGGGGAGCTGTTTTTT. Translating it yields CASKTSGNTGELFF. The complete variable domain, with remaining parts taken from reference TRBV2 and TRBJ2-2, reads EPEVTQTPSHQVTQMGQEVILRCVPISNHLYFYWYRQILGQKVEFLVSFYNNEISEKSEIFDDQFSVERPDGSNFTLKIRSTKLEDSAMYFCASKTSGNTGELFFGEGSRLTVL.

The chain joins TRBV9 to TRBJ2-3; a possible D gene is TRBD2 (5 bases). The germline V and J ends were trimmed by 4 bases and 1 base, with 7 bases remaining between them. The CDR3 runs 13 residues. Germline-derived CDR1 and CDR2 are SGDLS and YYNGEE. The CDR3 DNA sequence: TGTGCCAGCAGCCCCGGGGGCACAGATACGCAGTATTTT. The encoded protein is CASSPGGTDTQYF.

This clone is a singleton in its sample. This chain connects TRBV15 to TRBJ1-4, with a tentative D call TRBD1 (5 bases). There are 13 residues in the CDR3. Per the germline V gene, CDR1 is LNHNV and CDR2 is YYDKDF (reference sequence). Trimming shortened V by 6 bases and J by 13 bases, and 18 bases separated the two germline ends. The CDR3 spells CATSLTISGGLFF. CDR3 DNA sequence: TGTGCCACCAGTCTCACAATTTCGGGGGGACTGTTTTTT.

This chain joins TRBV4-1 and TRBJ1-4; D is undetermined. The CDR3 is 14 amino acids. Trimming left V 2 bases short and J 0 bases short, with 4 bases between. Per the germline V gene, CDR1 is MGHRA and CDR2 is YSYEKL. The CDR3 loop is CASSQNPTNEKLFF. In nucleotides, the CDR3 is TGCGCCAGCAGCCAAAATCCAACTAATGAAAAACTGTTTTTT.

The V call is TRBV5-1, the J call TRBJ2-2, with 8 bases identical to TRBD1. J lost 3 bases, V lost 5 bases, and 9 bases had no gene match. CDR1 SGHRS and CDR2 YFSETQ come from the germline V gene. The CDR3 is made up of 16 amino acids. CDR3 coding DNA: TGCGCCAGCAGAAACAGGACAGGGAGTTACACCGGGGAGCTGTTTTTT. Amino acid sequence: CASRNRTGSYTGELFF.

As for this clone: Within the sample, other DNA sequences also encode this same CDR3. This sequence joins TRBV5-1 and TRBJ1-3; D unresolved. The V end lost 0 bases, the J end lost 0 bases, and 10 bases lay between the germline ends. The CDR3 loop spans 16 amino acids. The V gene's germline CDR1 is SGHRS and CDR2 YFSETQ. The CDR3 loop reads CASSLGDTSSGNTIYF. As DNA, the CDR3 is TGCGCCAGCAGCTTGGGTGACACGAGCTCTGGAAACACCATATATTTT.

The chain recombines TRBV18 with TRBJ1-5; D ambiguous. The germline V gene has CDR1 KGHSH and CDR2 LQKENI. Trimming left V 3 bases short and J 0 bases short, with 9 bases between. The CDR3 is 15 amino acids. In nucleotides, the CDR3 is TGTGCCAGCTCACCGCTGGAGTCTAGCAATCAGCCCCAGCATTTT. Its translation: CASSPLESSNQPQHF.

This clone was detected once. The chain combines TRBV28 with TRBJ2-7; D call uncertain. In germline, CDR1 is MDHEN, CDR2 SYDVKM. The V end was cut by 5 bases, the J end by 6 bases, with 8 bases between. The CDR3 is made up of 11 amino acids. This chain's CDR3 is CASSPCSEQYF. DNA for the CDR3: TGTGCCAGCAGTCCCTGTTCCGAGCAGTACTTC.

The chain joins TRBV9 to TRBJ2-1, with 8 bases lining up with TRBD2. CDR1 and CDR2 from the germline V gene are SGDLS and YYNGEE. With V trimmed by 4 bases and J by 8 bases, 8 bases remained unmatched. This CDR3 has 14 amino acids. In nucleotides, the CDR3 is TGTGCCAGCAGCATGTGGACTAGCTCCGATGAGCAGTTCTTC. Translation: CASSMWTSSDEQFF.

The gene calls are TRBV7-2 and TRBJ2-3; D is uncertain. The CDR3 consists of 12 residues. Trimming left V 5 bases short and J 7 bases short, with 10 bases between. Looked up from germline, CDR1 is SGHTA and CDR2 is FQGNSA. As DNA, the CDR3 is TGTGCCAGCAGCACCCGACTGAATACGCAGTATTTT. Translating gives CASSTRLNTQYF.

V and J are TRBV27 and TRBJ2-5; a weak D match, TRBD1 (5 bases). The ends were cut back, 7 bases at V and 1 base at J, with 10 bases in the middle. The CDR3 loop spans 13 amino acids. Germline V CDR1 and CDR2: MNHEY, SMNVEV (reference sequence). The CDR3 DNA follows: TGTGCCAGCAACCAGGGATTCCAAGAGACCCAGTACTTC. Protein: CASNQGFQETQYF.

The chain employs TRBV19 and TRBJ2-7; the D gene is possibly TRBD1 (5 bases). This CDR3 is built from 14 residues. V was pared by 3 bases and J by 2 bases, with 11 bases between. Germline V lookup: CDR1 LNHDA, CDR2 SQIVND (reference sequence). The CDR3 loop is CASSISQGTYEQYF. In DNA, the CDR3 is TGTGCCAGTAGTATCTCTCAGGGAACCTACGAGCAGTACTTC.

This rearrangement joins TRBV18 to TRBJ1-2; D gene unclear. V shed 3 bases and J shed 8 bases, with 25 bases lying between them. The CDR3 is 17 amino acids. Germline V gene lookup returns CDR1 KGHSH and CDR2 LQKENI. CDR3 residues: CASSPIPPSSFGYGYTF. The CDR3 DNA is TGTGCCAGCTCACCTATCCCTCCGTCGTCCTTCGGATACGGCTACACCTTC. Drawing the rest from reference TRBV18 and TRBJ1-2, the complete variable domain is NAGVMQNPRHLVRRRGQEARLRCSPMKGHSHVYWYRQLPEEGLKFMVYLQKENIIDESGMPKERFSAEFPKEGPSILRIQQVVRGDSAAYFCASSPIPPSSFGYGYTFGSGTRLTVV.

The V call is TRBV30, the J call TRBJ1-2; D remains unclear. The CDR3 is 12 residues long. CDR1 and CDR2 from the germline V gene are GTSNPN and SVGIG (reference sequence). V lost 0 bases and J lost 8, with 10 bases in between. CDR3 DNA sequence: TGTGCCTGGAGTGTCGGGGAAGGGGGCTACACCTTC. It yields the protein CAWSVGEGGYTF.

CDR3 coding DNA: TGTGCCAGCAGCTTAGTAGCGGGGGCGCTGGATGGCTACACCTTC. It specifies CASSLVAGALDGYTF. The chain links TRBV7-9 to TRBJ1-2; the D gene is possibly TRBD1 (6 bases). CDR1 is SEHNR and CDR2 is FQNEAQ in the germline V gene (reference sequence). V lost 1 base, J lost 6 bases, and 15 bases lay in between. This CDR3 spans 15 amino acids.

The gene calls are TRBV11-2 and TRBJ2-2; no definite D call. Germline V CDR1 and CDR2: SGHAT, FQNNGV. The V end lost 2 bases, the J end lost 6 bases, and 7 bases lay between the germline ends. The CDR3 has 13 amino acids. The CDR3 here is CASSLYGSGELFF. CDR3 DNA: TGTGCCAGCAGCTTATACGGTTCCGGGGAGCTGTTTTTT.

As concerns this clone: Other DNA sequences in the sample encode the same CDR3. The chain links TRBV18 to TRBJ2-3, with D maybe TRBD1 (6 bases). This CDR3 is built from 13 residues. Deletions cut 2 bases from V and 4 bases from J, with 7 bases between. The germline V gene encodes CDR1 KGHSH and CDR2 LQKENI. As DNA, the CDR3 is TGTGCCAGCTCACCAGGGGGCCCAGATACGCAGTATTTT. This translates into CASSPGGPDTQYF.

This clone has just one count. J is TRBJ2-7 and V is TRBV29-1; 7 bases line up with TRBD1. The CDR3 length is 14 residues. V shed 4 bases, J shed 4 bases, and the junction held 10 bases outside the gene matches. The germline gives CDR1 SQVTM, CDR2 ANQGSEA. In DNA, the CDR3 is TGCAGCGTTGTGGGGGCAGGGGGAGAATACGAGCAGTACTTC. This codes for CSVVGAGGEYEQYF.